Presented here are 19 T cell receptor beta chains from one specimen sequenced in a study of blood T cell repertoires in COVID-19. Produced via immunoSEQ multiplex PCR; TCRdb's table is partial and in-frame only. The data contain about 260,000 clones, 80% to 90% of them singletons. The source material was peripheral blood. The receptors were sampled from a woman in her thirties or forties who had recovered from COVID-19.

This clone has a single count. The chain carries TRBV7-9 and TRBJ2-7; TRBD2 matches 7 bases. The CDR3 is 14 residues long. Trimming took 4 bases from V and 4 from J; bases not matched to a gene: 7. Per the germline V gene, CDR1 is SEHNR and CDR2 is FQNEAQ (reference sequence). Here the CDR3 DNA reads TGTGCCAGCAGCTACGGGGGGAACTTATACGAGCAGTACTTC. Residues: CASSYGGNLYEQYF.

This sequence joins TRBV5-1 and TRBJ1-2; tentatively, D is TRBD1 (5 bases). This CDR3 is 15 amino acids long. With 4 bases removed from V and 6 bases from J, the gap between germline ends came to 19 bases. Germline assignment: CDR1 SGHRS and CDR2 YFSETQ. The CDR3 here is CASSGGRGVGDGYTF. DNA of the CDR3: TGCGCCAGCAGCGGGGGGAGGGGCGTCGGAGATGGCTACACCTTC.

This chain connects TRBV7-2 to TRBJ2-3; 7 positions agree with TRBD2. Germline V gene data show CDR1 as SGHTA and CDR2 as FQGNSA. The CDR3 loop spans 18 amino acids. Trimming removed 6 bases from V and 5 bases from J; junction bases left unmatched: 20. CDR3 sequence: CASRRDGAGVNRLDTQYF. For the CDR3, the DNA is TGTGCCAGCAGACGAGACGGGGCGGGGGTAAATCGTTTAGATACGCAGTATTTT. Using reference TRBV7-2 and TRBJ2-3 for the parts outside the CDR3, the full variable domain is GAGVSQSPSNKVTEKGKDVELRCDPISGHTALYWYRQSLGQGLEFLIYFQGNSAPDKSGLPSDRFSAERTGGSVSTLTIQRTQQEDSAVYLCASRRDGAGVNRLDTQYFGPGTRLTVL.

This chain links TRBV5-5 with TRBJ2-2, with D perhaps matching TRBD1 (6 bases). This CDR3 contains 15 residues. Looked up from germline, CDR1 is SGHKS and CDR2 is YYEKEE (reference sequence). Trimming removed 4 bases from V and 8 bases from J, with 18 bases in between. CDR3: CASSLGSGGVGELFF. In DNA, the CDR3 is TGTGCCAGCAGCCTTGGGAGTGGGGGCGTGGGGGAGCTGTTTTTT.

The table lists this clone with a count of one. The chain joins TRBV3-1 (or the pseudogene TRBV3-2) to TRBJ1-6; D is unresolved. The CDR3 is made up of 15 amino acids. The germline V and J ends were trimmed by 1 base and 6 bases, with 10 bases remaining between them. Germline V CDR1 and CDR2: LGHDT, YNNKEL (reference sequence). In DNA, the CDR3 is TGTGCCAGCAGCCAAGGCCCTCGGGGTAATTCACCCCTCCACTTT. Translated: CASSQGPRGNSPLHF.

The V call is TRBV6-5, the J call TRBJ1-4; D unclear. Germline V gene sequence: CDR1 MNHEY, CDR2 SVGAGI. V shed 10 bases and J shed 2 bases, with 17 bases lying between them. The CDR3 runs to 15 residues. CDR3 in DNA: TGTGCCACATCGGAGGGCATGTCGACTAATGAAAAACTGTTTTTT. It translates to CATSEGMSTNEKLFF.

The CDR3 loop is CASSLQGTGNEKLFF. The CDR3 DNA sequence: TGCGCCAGCAGCTTGCAAGGGACAGGGAACGAAAAACTGTTTTTT. The chain employs TRBV5-1 and TRBJ1-4, with 9 bases identical to TRBD1. Germline V lookup: CDR1 SGHRS, CDR2 YFSETQ. The length of the CDR3 is 15 residues. V shed 1 base and J 8 bases; nucleotides not matched to a gene: 6.

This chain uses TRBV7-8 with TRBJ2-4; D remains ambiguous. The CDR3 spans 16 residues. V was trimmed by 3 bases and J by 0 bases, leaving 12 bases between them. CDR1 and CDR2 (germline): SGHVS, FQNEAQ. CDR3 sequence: CASSLRTQSAKNIQYF. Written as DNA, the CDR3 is TGTGCCAGCAGCTTGCGAACCCAATCAGCCAAAAACATTCAGTACTTC.

The CDR3 DNA reads as TGTGCCAGCAGCGGCAGACAGGGGTTGACCTACAATGAGCAGTTCTTC. Translating it yields CASSGRQGLTYNEQFF. This chain joins TRBV7-8 and TRBJ2-1; 8 bases are shared with TRBD1. V shed 5 bases and J 2 bases; nucleotides not matched to a gene: 8. Germline CDR1 and CDR2: SGHVS and FQNEAQ. The CDR3 runs to 16 residues.

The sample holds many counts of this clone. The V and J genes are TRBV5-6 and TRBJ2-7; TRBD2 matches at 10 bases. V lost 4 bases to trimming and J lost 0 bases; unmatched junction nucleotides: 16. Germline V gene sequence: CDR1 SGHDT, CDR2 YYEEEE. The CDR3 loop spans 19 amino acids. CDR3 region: CASSGWTAGGPHRSYEQYF. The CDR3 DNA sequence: TGTGCCAGCAGCGGCTGGACAGCGGGGGGGCCTCATCGCTCCTACGAGCAGTACTTC.

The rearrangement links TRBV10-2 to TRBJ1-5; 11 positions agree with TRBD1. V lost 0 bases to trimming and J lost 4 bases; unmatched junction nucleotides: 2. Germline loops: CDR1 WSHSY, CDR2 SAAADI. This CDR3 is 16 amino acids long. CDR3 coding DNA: TGCGCCAGCAGTGAGTCGGACAGGGGGCTAAATCAGCCCCAGCATTTT. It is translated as CASSESDRGLNQPQHF.

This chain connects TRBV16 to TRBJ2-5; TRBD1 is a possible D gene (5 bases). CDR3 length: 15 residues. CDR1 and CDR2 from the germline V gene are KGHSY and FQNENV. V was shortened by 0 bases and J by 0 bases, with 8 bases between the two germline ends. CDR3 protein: CASSQSSGYQETQYF. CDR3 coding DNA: TGTGCCAGCAGCCAATCCTCAGGGTACCAAGAGACCCAGTACTTC.

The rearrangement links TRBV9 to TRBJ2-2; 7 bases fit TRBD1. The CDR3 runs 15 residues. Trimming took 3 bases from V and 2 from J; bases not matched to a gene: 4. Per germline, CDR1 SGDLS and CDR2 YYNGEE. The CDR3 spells CASSAYRGNTGELFF. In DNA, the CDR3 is TGTGCCAGCAGCGCGTACAGGGGAAACACCGGGGAGCTGTTTTTT.

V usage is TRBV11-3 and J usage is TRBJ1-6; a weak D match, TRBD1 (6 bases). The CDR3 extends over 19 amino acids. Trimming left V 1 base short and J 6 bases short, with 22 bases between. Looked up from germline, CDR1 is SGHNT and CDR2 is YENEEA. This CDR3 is CASSLAGSTGKVRNSPLHF. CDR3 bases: TGTGCCAGCAGCTTAGCCGGATCGACAGGAAAGGTCCGTAATTCACCCCTCCACTTT.

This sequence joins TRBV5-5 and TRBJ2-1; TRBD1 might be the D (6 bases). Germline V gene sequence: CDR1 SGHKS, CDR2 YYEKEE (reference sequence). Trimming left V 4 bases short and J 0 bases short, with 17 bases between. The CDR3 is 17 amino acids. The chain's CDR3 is CASSAGPQGSSYNEQFF. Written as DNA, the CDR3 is TGTGCCAGCAGCGCGGGCCCTCAGGGGAGCTCCTACAATGAGCAGTTCTTC.

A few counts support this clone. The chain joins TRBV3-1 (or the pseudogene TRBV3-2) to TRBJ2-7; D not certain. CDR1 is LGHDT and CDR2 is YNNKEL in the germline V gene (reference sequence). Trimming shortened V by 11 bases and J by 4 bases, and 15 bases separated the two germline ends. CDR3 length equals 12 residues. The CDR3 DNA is TGTGCCTCTGGGCCCTGGTTTTACGAGCAGTACTTC. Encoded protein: CASGPWFYEQYF.

CDR3 sequence (DNA): TGCGCCAGCAGCTTGGGGGGGACAGGGAATGAGCAGTTCTTC. This gives the protein CASSLGGTGNEQFF. This chain uses TRBV5-1 with TRBJ2-1; TRBD1 matches at 9 bases. J gave up 7 bases and V 0 bases, and 2 bases lay outside the gene matches. The CDR3 has 14 residues. The germline V gene encodes CDR1 SGHRS and CDR2 YFSETQ.

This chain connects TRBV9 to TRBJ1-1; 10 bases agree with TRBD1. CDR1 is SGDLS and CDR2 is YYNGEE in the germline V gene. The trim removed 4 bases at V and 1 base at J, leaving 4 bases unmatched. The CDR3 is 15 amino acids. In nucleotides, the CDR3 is TGTGCCAGCAGCCGACAGGGGGCTGGGAACACTGAAGCTTTCTTT. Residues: CASSRQGAGNTEAFF. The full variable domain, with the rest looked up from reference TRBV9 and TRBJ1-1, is DSGVTQTPKHLITATGQRVTLRCSPRSGDLSVYWYQQSLDQGLQFLIQYYNGEERAKGNILERFSAQQFPDLHSELNLSSLELGDSALYFCASSRQGAGNTEAFFGQGTRLTVV.

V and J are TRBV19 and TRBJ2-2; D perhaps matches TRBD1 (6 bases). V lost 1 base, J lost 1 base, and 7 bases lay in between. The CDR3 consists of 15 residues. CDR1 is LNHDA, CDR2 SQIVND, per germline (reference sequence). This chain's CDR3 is CASSIGDMNTGELFF. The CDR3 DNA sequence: TGTGCCAGTAGTATAGGGGACATGAACACCGGGGAGCTGTTTTTT.